This TCR beta chain was recorded in a study of T-cell memory formation after mild COVID-19. This clonotype has just a few counts. Its antigen is not known. Findings of the study overall: For second-wave clones that peaked at day 37, SARS-CoV-2 specificity went unverified. CD4+ clones that contracted lay mainly in CM and EM; CD8+ ones lay in EMRA. Day 15 to 85 contractors were CD4/CD8 balanced; later expanders leaned CD4+. Memory from before infection featured some responding clones, which suggests cross-reactive memory joined.

TCRdb ran MiXCR on the 5' RACE reads and lists one entry per CDR3 protein. Among over 120,000 distinct CDR3 sequences listed, 15% to 20% were seen once. Germline V gene data show CDR1 as MNHNY and CDR2 as SVGAGI (reference sequence). The germline V and J ends were trimmed by 6 bases and 0 bases, with 9 bases remaining between them. The CDR3 is 15 residues long. This receptor was taken from an adult woman who had mild COVID-19 (a few samples of this study predate the infection). Cell type and time point are not known. The specimen was PBMCs or a T cell subset sorted from them (not recorded which). The chain couples TRBV6-6 to TRBJ1-6; the D gene is possibly TRBD1 (5 bases). CDR3 amino acids: CASSQGSSYNSPLHF. The DNA of the CDR3 is TGTGCCAGCAGCCAGGGAAGCTCCTATAATTCACCCCTCCACTTT.